These 3 T cell receptor beta chains were all obtained from the same sample, sequenced in a study. Assay used: immunoSEQ multiplex PCR; TCRdb lists only in-frame clones, some missing. Here the sample spans 40,000 to 55,000 clones, 80% to 95% being singletons. Specimen: PBMCs. All receptors come from a man aged 40-49 years with rheumatoid arthritis.

V is TRBV4-1 and J is TRBJ2-3; 9 nucleotides align to TRBD1. Germline assignment: CDR1 MGHRA and CDR2 YSYEKL. The CDR3 covers 16 residues. Germline trimming cut 2 bases from V and 6 bases from J; bases unmatched to any gene: 9. The CDR3 DNA follows: TGCGCCAGCAGCCAACTGGGACAGGGAATCAGGGATACGCAGTATTTT. Amino acids: CASSQLGQGIRDTQYF.

CDR3 in amino acids: CASSYRQDGTDTQYF. The CDR3 DNA reads TGCGCCAGCAGCTATAGACAGGATGGCACAGATACGCAGTATTTT. The rearrangement links TRBV5-1 to TRBJ2-3; TRBD1 might be the D (6 bases). V was shortened by 3 bases and J by 1 base, with 12 bases between the two germline ends. There are 15 residues in the CDR3. CDR1 is SGHRS and CDR2 is YFSETQ in the germline V gene.

The genes are TRBV12-5 and TRBJ1-3, with a weak D call TRBD1 (5 bases). Germline loops: CDR1 LGHNT, CDR2 FRNRAP. V was clipped by 5 bases and J by 6 bases, with 14 bases between them. The CDR3 has 14 residues. CDR3 bases: TGTGCTAGTGGTCCCGAGGGGCGGGAAAACACCATATATTTT. This translates into CASGPEGRENTIYF.